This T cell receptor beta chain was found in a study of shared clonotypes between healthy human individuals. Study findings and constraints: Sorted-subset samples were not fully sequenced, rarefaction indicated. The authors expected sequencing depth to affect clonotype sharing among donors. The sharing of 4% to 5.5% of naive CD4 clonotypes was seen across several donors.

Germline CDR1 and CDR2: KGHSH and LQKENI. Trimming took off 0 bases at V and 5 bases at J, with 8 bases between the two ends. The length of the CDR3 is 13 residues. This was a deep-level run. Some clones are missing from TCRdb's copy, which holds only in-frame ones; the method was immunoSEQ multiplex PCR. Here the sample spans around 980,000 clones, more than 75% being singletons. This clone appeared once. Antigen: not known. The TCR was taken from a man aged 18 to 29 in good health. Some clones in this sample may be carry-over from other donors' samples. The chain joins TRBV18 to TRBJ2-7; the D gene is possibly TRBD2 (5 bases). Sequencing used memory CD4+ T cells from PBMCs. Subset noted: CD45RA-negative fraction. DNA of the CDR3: TGTGCCAGCTCACCACCGGGGAGCGACGAGCAGTACTTC. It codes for CASSPPGSDEQYF.